What follows are 6 T cell receptor beta chains derived from one specimen sequenced in a study of T cell repertoires in aging, cancer and after chemotherapy. A mixed TRB-A/B primer pool amplified rearranged TRB by multiplex touch-down PCR. Via MiXCR, TCRdb re-called the multiplex PCR reads, giving one row per CDR3 protein. The sample lists 20,000 or so distinct CDR3 sequences; about 37% were seen once. Amplification of TCR beta used genomic DNA extracted from peripheral blood. The sample consisted of blood. These receptor sequences come from a human donor with a solid tumor.

V and J are TRBV5-4 and TRBJ1-1; D is undetermined. CDR1 and CDR2 (germline): SGHNT, YYREEE (reference sequence). The CDR3 extends over 14 amino acids. Trimming took 4 bases from V and 1 from J, leaving 11 bases between them. The CDR3 spells CASSPKDANTEAFF. CDR3 bases: TGTGCCAGCAGCCCTAAGGACGCGAACACTGAAGCTTTCTTT.

This clonotype was counted a few times. V is TRBV11-1 and J is TRBJ2-1, with 13 nucleotides matching TRBD2. After removal of 5 bases from V and 7 bases from J, the junction contained 5 bases not matched to a gene. The CDR3 extends over 15 amino acids. CDR1 is SGHAT, CDR2 FQDESV, per germline (reference sequence). Here the CDR3 reads CASSLGTSGMNEQFF. The CDR3 DNA follows: TGTGCCAGCAGCCTAGGGACTAGCGGGATGAATGAGCAGTTCTTC.

This clonotype was detected a few times. The rearrangement links TRBV12-3 or TRBV12-4 to TRBJ2-3; D not certain. This CDR3 region has 11 residues. V was clipped by 1 base and J by 5 bases, with 1 base between them. The CDR3 here is CASSLGDTQYF. CDR3 sequence (DNA): TGTGCCAGCAGTTTAGGAGATACGCAGTATTTT.

This clonotype is medium-sized in the sample. The J gene is TRBJ1-3, the V gene TRBV7-6, with 8 bases aligning to TRBD1. Trimming removed 6 bases from V and 2 bases from J; junction bases left unmatched: 9. This CDR3 comprises 16 residues. Germline CDR1 reads SGHVS; CDR2 reads FNYEAQ. This CDR3 is CASSSFTGGAGNTIYF. The CDR3 bases are TGTGCCAGCAGTTCATTCACAGGGGGAGCTGGAAACACCATATATTTT.

The sample holds a few counts of this clonotype. The chain recombines TRBV7-6 with TRBJ2-7, with D maybe TRBD1 (6 bases). Germline V CDR1 and CDR2: SGHVS, FNYEAQ. The CDR3 consists of 13 residues. V was clipped by 1 base and J by 7 bases, with 11 bases between them. The CDR3 region is CASSLGTGYEQYF. The CDR3 nucleotides are TGTGCCAGCAGCTTAGGCACAGGGTATGAGCAGTACTTC.

This chain connects TRBV5-1 to TRBJ2-1, with D possibly matching TRBD1 (5 bases). The CDR3 covers 11 residues. Germline-derived CDR1 and CDR2 are SGHRS and YFSETQ. Deletions cut 5 bases from V and 7 bases from J, with 7 bases between. The CDR3 reads CASRRQNEQFF. CDR3 DNA: TGCGCCAGCAGACGACAGAATGAGCAGTTCTTC.